This T cell receptor (beta chain) was captured by sequencing in a study of CD49a tissue-resident CD8 T cells in human skin (dated by TCRdb to 2017 to 2019). Broadly, across the study: Subsets of tissue-resident memory CD8+ T cells in human skin, defined by their expression of CD49a, CD69 and CD103, were what the study examined.

Note on this clone: Its antigen target is currently unknown. Within one base of it there is no much larger clone, and no base qualities were kept.

For four or five healthy donors, CD8+ T cells were sorted from blood, dermis and epidermis, and the TCR beta CDR3 regions of these cells were analysed. Both blood and skin samples were provided by each TCR-sequenced donor, and all TCR-sequenced donors were healthy individuals. Sorting was used to isolate CD8+ T cell populations prior to TCR beta sequencing. Skin was separated into dermal and epidermal compartments before T cells were analysed. The library was made by the immunoSEQ multiplex PCR assay. As for the authors' bioinformatics: Frequencies of TCR V beta family usage were compared among the sorted CD8+ T cell populations from blood, dermis and epidermis. Sourced from immuneACCESS, this table was stored by TCRdb with only in-frame sequences that have V and J called. A share of the clones is absent; for the studies checked, an unresolved V gene accounts for under half, and the remainder has no known explanation. The V and J calls and clone size are taken from that table; D and trimming were inferred from the DNA. The sample table shows about 470 clones, and around 71% are seen once. Together, the top ten hold more than 20% of the sample.

From a lookup of the germline V gene, CDR1 and CDR2 are SGHTA and FQGNSA. The CDR3, cysteine through phenylalanine, is 16 amino acids long. Here the CDR3 DNA is all that survives: 48 bases in frame from base 1. Trimming at the junction amounts to 1 base on V and 0 bases on J, and the germline ends lie 9 bases apart. Sequenced: CD103- CD8+ T cells sorted from skin dermis. The receptor was derived from a human donor in good health. Recombination linked TRBV7-2 to TRBJ2-2; a tentative D match to TRBD2 spans 5 bases. The CDR3 reads CASSLVPGTNTGELFF. The sequenced DNA: TGTGCCAGCAGCTTAGTACCGGGGACGAACACCGGGGAGCTGTTTTTT.